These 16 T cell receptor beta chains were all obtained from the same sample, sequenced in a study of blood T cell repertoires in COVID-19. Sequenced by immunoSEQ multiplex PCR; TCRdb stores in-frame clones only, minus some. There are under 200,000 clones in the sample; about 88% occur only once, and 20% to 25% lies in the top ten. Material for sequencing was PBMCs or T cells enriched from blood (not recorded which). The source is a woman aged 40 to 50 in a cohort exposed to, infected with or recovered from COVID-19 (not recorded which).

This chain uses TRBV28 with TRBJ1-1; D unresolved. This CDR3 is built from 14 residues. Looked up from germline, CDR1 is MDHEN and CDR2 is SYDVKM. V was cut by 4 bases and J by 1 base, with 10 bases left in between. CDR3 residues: CASSYSQANTEAFF. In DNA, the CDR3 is TGTGCCAGCAGTTACTCCCAGGCGAACACTGAAGCTTTCTTT.

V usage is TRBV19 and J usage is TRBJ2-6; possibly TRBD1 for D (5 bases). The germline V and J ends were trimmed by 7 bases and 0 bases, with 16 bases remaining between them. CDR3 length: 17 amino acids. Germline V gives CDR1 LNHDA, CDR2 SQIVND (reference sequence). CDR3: CASTQGLLSSGANVLTF. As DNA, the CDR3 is TGTGCCAGTACCCAGGGCCTTCTAAGCTCTGGGGCCAACGTCCTGACTTTC.

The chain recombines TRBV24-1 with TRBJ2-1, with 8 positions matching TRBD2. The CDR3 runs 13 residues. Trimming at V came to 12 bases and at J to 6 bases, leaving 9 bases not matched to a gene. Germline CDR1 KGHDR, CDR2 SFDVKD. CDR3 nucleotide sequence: TGTGCCGTAACAGCGGGGGCATCCAATGAGCAGTTCTTC. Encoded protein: CAVTAGASNEQFF.

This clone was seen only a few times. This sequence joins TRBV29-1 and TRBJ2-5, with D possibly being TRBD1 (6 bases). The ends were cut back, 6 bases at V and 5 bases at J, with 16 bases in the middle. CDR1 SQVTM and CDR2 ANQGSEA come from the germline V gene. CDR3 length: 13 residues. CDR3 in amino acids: CSVAEHRAETQYF. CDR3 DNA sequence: TGCAGCGTCGCCGAACACAGGGCGGAGACCCAGTACTTC. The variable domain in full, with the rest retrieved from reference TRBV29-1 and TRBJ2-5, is SAVISQKPSRDICQRGTSLTIQCQVDSQVTMMFWYRQQPGQSLTLIATANQGSEATYESGFVIDKFPISRPNLTFSTLTVSNMSPEDSSIYLCSVAEHRAETQYFGPGTRLLVL.

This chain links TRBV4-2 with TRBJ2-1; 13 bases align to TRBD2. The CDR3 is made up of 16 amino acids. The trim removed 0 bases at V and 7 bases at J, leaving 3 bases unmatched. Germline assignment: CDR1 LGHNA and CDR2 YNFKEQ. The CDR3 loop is CASSQELAGGENEQFF. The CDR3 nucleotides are TGTGCCAGCAGCCAAGAACTAGCGGGGGGGGAGAATGAGCAGTTCTTC.

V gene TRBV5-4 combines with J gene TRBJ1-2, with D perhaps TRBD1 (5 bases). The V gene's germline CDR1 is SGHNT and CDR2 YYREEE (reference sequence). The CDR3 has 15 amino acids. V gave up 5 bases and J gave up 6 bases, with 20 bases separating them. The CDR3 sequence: CASRPDLGAIHGYTF. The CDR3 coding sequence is TGTGCCAGCAGGCCCGATTTAGGGGCCATCCATGGCTACACCTTC.

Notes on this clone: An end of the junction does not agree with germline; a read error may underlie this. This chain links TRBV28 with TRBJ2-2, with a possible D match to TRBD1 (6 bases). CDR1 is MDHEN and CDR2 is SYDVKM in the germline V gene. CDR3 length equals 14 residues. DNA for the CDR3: TGTGCCAGCAGTTTGGAGCCGGACAGCCGGGGAGCTGTTTTT. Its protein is CASSLEPDSRGAVF.

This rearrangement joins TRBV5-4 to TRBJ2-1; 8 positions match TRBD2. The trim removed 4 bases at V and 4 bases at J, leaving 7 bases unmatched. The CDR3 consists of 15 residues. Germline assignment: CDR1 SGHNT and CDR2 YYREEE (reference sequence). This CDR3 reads CASSLKREYYNEQFF. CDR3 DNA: TGTGCCAGCAGCCTGAAGCGGGAGTATTACAATGAGCAGTTCTTC.

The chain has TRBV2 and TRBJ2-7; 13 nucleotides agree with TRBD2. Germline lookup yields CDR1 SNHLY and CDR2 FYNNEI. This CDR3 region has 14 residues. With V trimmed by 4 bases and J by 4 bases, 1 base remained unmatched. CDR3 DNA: TGTGCCAGCAGTGGGACTAGCGGGAGATACGAGCAGTACTTC. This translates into CASSGTSGRYEQYF.

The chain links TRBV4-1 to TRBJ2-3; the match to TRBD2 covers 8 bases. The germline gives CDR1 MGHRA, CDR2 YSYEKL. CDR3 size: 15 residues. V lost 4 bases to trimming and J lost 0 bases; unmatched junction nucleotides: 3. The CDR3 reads CASSLTSGSTDTQYF. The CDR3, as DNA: TGCGCCAGCAGCCTTACTAGCGGTAGCACAGATACGCAGTATTTT.

This CDR3 is CASSSGGPNYGYTF. The CDR3 DNA is TGTGCCAGCAGCTCAGGGGGACCTAACTATGGCTACACCTTC. The rearrangement links TRBV6-5 to TRBJ1-2; the match to TRBD1 covers 7 bases. The CDR3 consists of 14 residues. Germline values: CDR1 MNHEY, CDR2 SVGAGI. The V and J ends lost 6 bases and 0 bases, in that order; junction bases with no gene match: 4.

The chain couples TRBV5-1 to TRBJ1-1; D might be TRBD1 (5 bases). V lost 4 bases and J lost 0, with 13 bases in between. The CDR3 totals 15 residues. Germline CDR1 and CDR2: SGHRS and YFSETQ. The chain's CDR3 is CASSMIPRVNTEAFF. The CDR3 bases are TGCGCCAGCAGCATGATCCCCAGGGTGAACACTGAAGCTTTCTTT.

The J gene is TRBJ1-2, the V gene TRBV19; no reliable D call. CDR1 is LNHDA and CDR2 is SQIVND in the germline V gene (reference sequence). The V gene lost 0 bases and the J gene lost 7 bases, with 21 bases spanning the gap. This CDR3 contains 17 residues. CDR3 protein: CASSIDLRAGSTRGYTF. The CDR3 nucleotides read TGTGCCAGTAGTATAGATCTTCGAGCGGGGTCTACTCGTGGCTACACCTTC.

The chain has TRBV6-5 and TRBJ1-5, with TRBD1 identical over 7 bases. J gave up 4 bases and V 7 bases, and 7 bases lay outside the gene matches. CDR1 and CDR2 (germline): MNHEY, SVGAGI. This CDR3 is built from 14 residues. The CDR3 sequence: CASTGQGENQPQHF. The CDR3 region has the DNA TGTGCCAGCACTGGTCAGGGGGAGAATCAGCCCCAGCATTTT.

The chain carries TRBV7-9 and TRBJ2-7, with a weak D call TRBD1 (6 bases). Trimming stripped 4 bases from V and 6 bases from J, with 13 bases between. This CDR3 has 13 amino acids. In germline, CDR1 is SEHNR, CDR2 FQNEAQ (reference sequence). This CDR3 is CASSYDPQGEQYF. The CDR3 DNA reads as TGTGCCAGCAGCTATGACCCACAGGGCGAGCAGTACTTC.

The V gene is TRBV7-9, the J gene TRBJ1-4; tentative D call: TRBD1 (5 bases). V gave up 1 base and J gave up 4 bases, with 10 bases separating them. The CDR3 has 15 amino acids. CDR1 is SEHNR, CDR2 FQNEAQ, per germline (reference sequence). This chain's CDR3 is CASSLGAQDNEKLFF. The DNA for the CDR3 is TGTGCCAGCAGCTTAGGGGCACAGGATAATGAAAAACTGTTTTTT.